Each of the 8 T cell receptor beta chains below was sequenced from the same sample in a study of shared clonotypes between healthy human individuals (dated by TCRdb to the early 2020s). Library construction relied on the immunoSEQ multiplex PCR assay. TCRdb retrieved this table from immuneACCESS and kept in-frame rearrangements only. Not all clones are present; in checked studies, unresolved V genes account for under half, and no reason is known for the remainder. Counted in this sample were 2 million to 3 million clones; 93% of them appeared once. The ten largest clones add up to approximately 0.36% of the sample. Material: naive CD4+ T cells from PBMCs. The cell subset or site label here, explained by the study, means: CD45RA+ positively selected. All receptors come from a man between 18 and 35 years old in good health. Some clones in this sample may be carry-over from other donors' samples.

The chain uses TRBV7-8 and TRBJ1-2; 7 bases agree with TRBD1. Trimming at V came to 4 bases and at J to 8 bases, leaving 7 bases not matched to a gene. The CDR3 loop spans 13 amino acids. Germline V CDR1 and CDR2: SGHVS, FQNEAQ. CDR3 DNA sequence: TGTGCCAGCAGCTCAACTCAGGGGGTCGGCTACACCTTC. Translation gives CASSSTQGVGYTF.

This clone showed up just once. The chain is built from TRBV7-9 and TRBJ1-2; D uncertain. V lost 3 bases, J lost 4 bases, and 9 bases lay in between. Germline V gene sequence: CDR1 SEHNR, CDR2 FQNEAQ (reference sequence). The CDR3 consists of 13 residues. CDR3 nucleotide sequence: TGTGCCAGCAGCTTCGGAGGGCTCTATGGCTACACCTTC. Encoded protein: CASSFGGLYGYTF.

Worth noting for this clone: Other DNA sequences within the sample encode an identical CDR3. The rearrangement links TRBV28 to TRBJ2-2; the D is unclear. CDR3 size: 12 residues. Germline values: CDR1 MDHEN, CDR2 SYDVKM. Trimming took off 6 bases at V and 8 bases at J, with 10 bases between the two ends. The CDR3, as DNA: TGTGCCAGCAGCCTTGCATCGGGGGAGCTGTTTTTT. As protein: CASSLASGELFF.

This chain's CDR3 is CASTRRDHGDGYTF. As DNA, the CDR3 is TGTGCCAGCACCCGCAGGGACCACGGAGATGGCTACACCTTC. This rearrangement joins TRBV5-6 to TRBJ1-2; D may be TRBD1 (5 bases). CDR3 length: 14 residues. V lost 6 bases to trimming and J lost 6 bases, with 18 bases between them. CDR1 SGHDT and CDR2 YYEEEE come from the germline V gene.

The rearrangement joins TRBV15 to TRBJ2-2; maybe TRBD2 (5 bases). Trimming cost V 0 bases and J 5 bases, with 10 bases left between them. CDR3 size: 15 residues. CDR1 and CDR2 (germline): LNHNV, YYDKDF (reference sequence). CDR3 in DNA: TGTGCCACCAGCAGAGATCCGGGAAAAACCGGGGAGCTGTTTTTT. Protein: CATSRDPGKTGELFF.

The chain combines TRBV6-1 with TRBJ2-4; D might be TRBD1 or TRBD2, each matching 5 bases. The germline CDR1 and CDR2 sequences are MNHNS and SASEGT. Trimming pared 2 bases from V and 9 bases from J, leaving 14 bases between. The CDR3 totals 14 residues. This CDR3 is CASSELLQGTIQYF. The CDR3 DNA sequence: TGTGCCAGCAGTGAACTCCTACAAGGGACCATTCAGTACTTC.

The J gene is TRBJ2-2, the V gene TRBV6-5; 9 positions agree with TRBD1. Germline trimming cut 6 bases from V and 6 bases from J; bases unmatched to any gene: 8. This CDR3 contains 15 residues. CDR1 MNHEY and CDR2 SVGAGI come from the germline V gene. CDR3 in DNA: TGTGCCAGCAGGCTCAAAAGACAGGGGGCCGGGGAGCTGTTTTTT. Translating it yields CASRLKRQGAGELFF.

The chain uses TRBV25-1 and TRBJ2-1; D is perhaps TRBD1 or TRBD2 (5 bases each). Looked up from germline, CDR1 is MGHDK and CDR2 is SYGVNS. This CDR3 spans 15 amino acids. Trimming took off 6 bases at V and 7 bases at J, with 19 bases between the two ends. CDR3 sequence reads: CASSRPGAVVNEQFF. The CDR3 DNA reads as TGTGCCAGCAGCCGCCCCGGGGCAGTGGTTAATGAGCAGTTCTTC.